This T cell receptor beta chain was recorded in a study of T cell repertoires in cytomegalovirus infection. Across the study: Both recently identified HLA-C-restricted and well-studied HLA-B-restricted CMV epitopes were used in the study. Public TCR beta signature analysis indicated the presence of both CMV infection and matching HLA type.

TCRdb passed the reads through MiXCR, listing each CDR3 protein once. Of 750,000 to 950,000 distinct CDR3 sequences listed, around 29% are singletons. The length of the CDR3 is 15 residues. V was trimmed by 2 bases and J by 5 bases, leaving 15 bases between them. On this clonotype itself: Antigen specificity is unknown.

Study-wide points: HLA-C-restricted CMV-specific TCR beta clonotypes were dominant in the ex vivo response.

Here the sequenced sample was cultured CD8+ T cells from PBMCs, taken from culture after CMV antigen stimulation. The gene calls are TRBV12-3 or TRBV12-4 and TRBJ2-5, with a possible D match to TRBD1 (6 bases). The clonotype was recovered from a human donor in good health (CMV status not recorded). Some clones in this sample may be carry-over from other donors' samples. CDR3 sequence: CASSLSVGARETQYF. The CDR3 DNA follows: TGTGCCAGCAGTTTAAGTGTGGGGGCGAGGGAGACCCAGTACTTC.